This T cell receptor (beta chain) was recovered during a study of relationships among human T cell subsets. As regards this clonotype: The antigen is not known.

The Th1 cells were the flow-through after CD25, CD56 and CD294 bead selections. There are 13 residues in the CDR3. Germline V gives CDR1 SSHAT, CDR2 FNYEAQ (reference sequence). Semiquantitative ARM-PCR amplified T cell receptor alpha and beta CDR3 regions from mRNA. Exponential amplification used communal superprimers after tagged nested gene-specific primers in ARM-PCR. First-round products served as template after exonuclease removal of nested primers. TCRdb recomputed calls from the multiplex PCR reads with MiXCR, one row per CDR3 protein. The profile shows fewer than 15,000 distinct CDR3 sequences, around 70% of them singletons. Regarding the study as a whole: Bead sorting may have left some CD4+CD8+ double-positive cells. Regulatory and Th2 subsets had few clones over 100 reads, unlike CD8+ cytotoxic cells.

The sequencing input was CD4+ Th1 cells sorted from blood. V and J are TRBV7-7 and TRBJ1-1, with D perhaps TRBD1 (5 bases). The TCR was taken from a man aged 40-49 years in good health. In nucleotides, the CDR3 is TGTGCTAACAGCAGGGAGGTCGACACTGAAGCTTTCTTT. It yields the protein CANSREVDTEAFF.